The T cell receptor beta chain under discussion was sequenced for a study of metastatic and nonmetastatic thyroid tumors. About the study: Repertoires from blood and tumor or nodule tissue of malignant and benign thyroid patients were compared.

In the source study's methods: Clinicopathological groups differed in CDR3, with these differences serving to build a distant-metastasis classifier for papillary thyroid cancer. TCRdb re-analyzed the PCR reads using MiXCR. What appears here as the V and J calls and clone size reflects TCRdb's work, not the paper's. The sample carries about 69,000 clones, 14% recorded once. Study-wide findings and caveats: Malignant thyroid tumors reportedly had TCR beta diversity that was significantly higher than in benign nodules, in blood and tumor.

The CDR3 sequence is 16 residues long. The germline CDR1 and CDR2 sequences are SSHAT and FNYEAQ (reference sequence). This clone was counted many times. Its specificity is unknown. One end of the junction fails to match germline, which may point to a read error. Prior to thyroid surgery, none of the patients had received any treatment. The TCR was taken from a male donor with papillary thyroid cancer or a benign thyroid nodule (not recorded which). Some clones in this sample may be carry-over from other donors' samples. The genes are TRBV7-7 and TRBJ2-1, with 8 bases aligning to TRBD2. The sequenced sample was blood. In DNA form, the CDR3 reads TGTGCTAGCAGCTTGGGGCTAGCGGGCTCCTACAATGAGCAGTTCTTC. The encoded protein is CASSLGLAGSYNEQFF.